This record concerns one T cell receptor (beta chain) sequence. The PCR made use of 60 Vbeta and 13 Jbeta primers. Original processing notes: An analysis performed later counted about 80 million unique TCR beta chains (roughly 11 million of them shared). Repertoires were generated with immunoSEQ multiplex PCR, while TCRdb's copy carries only in-frame clones and drops some. That table supplies the V and J calls and clone size; D and trimming were determined from the DNA. The table shows around 200,000 clones, with 65% to 80% occurring only once. This entry belongs to a study of cytomegalovirus exposure and HLA in healthy donors. The CDR3 is 15 residues long. Germline lookup yields CDR1 SGHTA and CDR2 FQGNSA. Trimming shortened V by 0 bases and J by 3 bases, and 9 bases separated the two germline ends.

The chain employs TRBV7-2 and TRBJ2-1, with D maybe TRBD2 (5 bases). The clonotype was recovered from a man between 40 and 49 years old in good health and CMV-seronegative. The source material was PBMCs. CDR3 nucleotides: TGTGCCAGCAGCTTAGCGGCTAGCATCTACAATGAGCAGTTCTTC. Amino acid sequence: CASSLAASIYNEQFF. Complete variable domain (other parts from reference TRBV7-2 and TRBJ2-1): GAGVSQSPSNKVTEKGKDVELRCDPISGHTALYWYRQSLGQGLEFLIYFQGNSAPDKSGLPSDRFSAERTGGSVSTLTIQRTQQEDSAVYLCASSLAASIYNEQFFGPGTRLTVL.